This T cell receptor beta chain originates from a study of pediatric ulcerative colitis (dated by TCRdb to between 2018 and 2021). Describing the broader study: About 7 ulcerative colitis patients had pancolitis and two had left-sided colitis, with histology consistent with ulcerative colitis in all. About 10 newly diagnosed, treatment-naive pediatric ulcerative colitis patients and a few non-IBD control children each provided paired blood and rectal samples. By Pediatric Ulcerative Colitis Activity Index, mild disease was classified in two patients, moderate disease in four and acute severe colitis in three.

Study-wide conclusions, independent of this receptor: The healthy control group was small, consisting of only a handful of individuals. For technical reasons, the blood samples of two patients yielded substantially fewer templates, so those samples were excluded from the blood-rectal overlap analysis. Significantly higher autologous blood-rectal clonal overlap was found in ulcerative colitis patients than in controls, which suggested increased T cell trafficking to inflamed tissue. Controls, mild-moderate and acute severe colitis patients were separated by rectal repertoire features, and reduced rectal diversity due to clonal expansions was observed in acute severe colitis. Two rectal CDR3 clonotypes were present in all ulcerative colitis patients and in none of the controls. Because repertoires were derived from total lymphocyte DNA, patterns in rare subsets such as regulatory T cells may not have been reflected.

Looking up the germline V gene (reference sequence) yields CDR1 GTSNPN and CDR2 SVGIG. The CDR3 spans 10 residues, from the cysteine through the phenylalanine. Just the 30-base CDR3 DNA is kept, in frame starting at base 1. V loses 5 bases, J loses 15 bases, and the germline ends lie 11 bases apart. Using the immunoSEQ TRB Survey service, rearranged CDR3 beta regions were amplified from genomic DNA with multiplex V and J primers. To keep sequencing depth equal across samples, survey-level depth of up to 500,000 reads per sample was applied. The libraries were purified, combined into pools and sequenced with Illumina technology. As for how the authors treated the data: immunoSEQ online tools were used for productive clonality, sample overlap, pairwise scatters, CDR3 beta length, V/D/J gene usage and productiveness. Calculated diversity was defined as the number of unique rearrangements divided by total templates times 100, and Shannon and Simpson indices were additionally computed. Principal component analysis used the R prcomp function and ggbiplot package on Z-score normalized data. Blood-rectal clonal overlap within each subject was quantified with Morisita's index. TCRdb mirrors the immuneACCESS table, restricted to in-frame sequences. Some clones are absent from its copies; in checked studies, under half trace to an unresolved V gene, and the reason for the others is unknown. The DNA gave D and trimming, while V, J and clone size come from that table. Present in this sample are about 32,000 clones, roughly 82% of which were seen just once. 3.5% to 5% of the sample rests with the top ten.

As regards this clone: Its antigen is not yet known. Nothing much larger sits one base from this clone, and base qualities are not available.

Before the diagnostic colonoscopy, none of the ulcerative colitis patients had been given immunosuppressive medication. A blood sample was obtained concurrently with the colonoscopy. The Wizard kit (Promega) was used to extract genomic DNA from both blood and intestinal samples. The chain joins TRBV30 to TRBJ1-6; TRBD1 is perhaps the D gene, given 6 matching bases. The clonotype comes from a boy under 18 with severe ulcerative colitis. The sequenced material came from blood. The DNA reads TGTGCCTGGGCGGACAGTCGCCTCCACTTT. Translated, it reads CAWADSRLHF.